This entry concerns a single T cell receptor (beta chain). The antigen is unknown. These data come from a study of T-cell memory formation after mild COVID-19. Study outcomes and limitations: CD4+ clones that contracted lay mainly in CM and EM; CD8+ ones lay in EMRA.

TCRdb itself ran the 5' RACE reads through MiXCR, one entry per CDR3 protein. This sample yields 150,000 to 200,000 distinct CDR3 sequences, of which roughly 31% are seen a single time; 12% belongs to the top ten. Looked up from germline, CDR1 is MNHEY and CDR2 is SVGEGT. This CDR3 comprises 13 residues. V was trimmed by 4 bases and J by 7 bases, leaving 11 bases between them. Sequences were obtained from PBMCs or a T cell subset sorted from them (not recorded which). The source of this sequence is an adult woman who had mild COVID-19 (a few samples of this study predate the infection). Cell type and time point are not known. The chain recombines TRBV6-2 or TRBV6-3 with TRBJ2-1; D unclear. The CDR3 reads CASSSPPENEQFF. The CDR3 DNA is TGTGCCAGCAGTTCCCCCCCAGAAAATGAGCAGTTCTTC.